A selection of T cell receptor beta chains follows, all from one sample in a study of shared clonotypes between healthy human individuals. Clones were sequenced by immunoSEQ multiplex PCR, and TCRdb holds only the in-frame ones, with some missing. The data show over a million clones, just under 99% seen once. The sequenced sample was naive CD4+ T cells sorted from blood. These TCRs come from a man aged 25-45 years in good health. CDR3s include the opening cysteine and the closing phenylalanine or tryptophan. Fields, in order: clone size, J gene, D gene, V gene, CDR3 DNA, CDR3 protein. The D gene is left open where the match is weak. Some rows mark clone size as missing; the rest say once, few, many or name a class of expanded clone.

once,TRBJ2-1,NA,TRBV7-2,TGTGCCAGCAGCTTAGCAGATTTTAGGAATGAGCAGTTCTTC,CASSLADFRNEQFF
NA,TRBJ2-5,TRBD2,TRBV5-1,TGCGCCAGCAAAACTAGCGGGAGGTCCGAGACCCAGTACTTC,CASKTSGRSETQYF
NA,TRBJ2-2,NA,TRBV4-3,TGCGCCAGCAGCCAAGCGAGGGGCCCATTTTCCGGGGAGCTGTTTTTT,CASSQARGPFSGELFF
NA,TRBJ1-4,TRBD1,TRBV6-5,TGTGCCAGCAGTTGGACAGGGAACGATGAAAAACTGTTTTTT,CASSWTGNDEKLFF
NA,TRBJ1-2,NA,TRBV7-3,TGTGCCAGCAGCTTAACTGGGTCAGGGGAAAGCTACACCTTC,CASSLTGSGESYTF
NA,TRBJ2-4,TRBD2,TRBV18,TGTGCCAGCTCGGGAGGGCTAGCCAAAAACATTCAGTACTTC,CASSGGLAKNIQYF
NA,TRBJ1-1,NA,TRBV7-2,TGTGCCAGCAGTGAGACACTGATGAACACTGAAGCTTTCTTT,CASSETLMNTEAFF
NA,TRBJ2-2,TRBD2,TRBV7-9,TGTGCCAGTACTAGCGGGATGGGGAACACCGGGGAGCTGTTTTTT,CASTSGMGNTGELFF
once,TRBJ2-1,TRBD2,TRBV15,TGTGCCACCAGCAGAGATACTAGCGGGAGCCATGAGCAGTTCTTC,CATSRDTSGSHEQFF
NA,TRBJ2-3,TRBD1,TRBV7-2,TGTGCCAGCAGCACAGGGGTAGGAGATACGCAGTATTTT,CASSTGVGDTQYF
NA,TRBJ2-7,NA,TRBV28,TGTGCCAGCACCGTAGGGGCTAGCTCCTACGAGCAGTACTTC,CASTVGASSYEQYF
NA,TRBJ2-6,TRBD1,TRBV5-4,TGTGCCAGCAGCTTGGGCCAGGGGGCTAGCAGTGGGGCCAACGTCCTGACTTTC,CASSLGQGASSGANVLTF
NA,TRBJ2-7,NA,TRBV6-6,TGTGCCAGCAGTTACGTTCGAGGGTACGAGCAGTACTTC,CASSYVRGYEQYF
NA,TRBJ2-5,NA,TRBV11-2,TGTGCCAGCAGCTTGGCGCAAGAGACCCAGTACTTC,CASSLAQETQYF
NA,TRBJ2-7,NA,TRBV28,TGTGCCAGCAGTTTCCCCACAGGGATGGCCGAGCAGTACTTC,CASSFPTGMAEQYF
NA,TRBJ2-3,NA,TRBV18,TGTGCCAGCTCACCACCGGACAGTCTGAGCACAGATACGCAGTATTTT,CASSPPDSLSTDTQYF
NA,TRBJ1-1,TRBD1,TRBV2,TGTGCCAGCAGCGAACCGGAGGGGGCGAGGACTGAAGCTTTCTTT,CASSEPEGARTEAFF
NA,TRBJ2-6,NA,TRBV5-1,TGCGCCAGCAGCTTGGTGTCAGCCTCTGGGGCCAACGTCCTGACTTTC,CASSLVSASGANVLTF
NA,TRBJ1-5,NA,TRBV5-1,TGCGCCAGCAGCTTGCAGGGTAATCAGCCCCAGCATTTT,CASSLQGNQPQHF
NA,TRBJ2-5,NA,TRBV5-6,TGTGCCAGCAGCCCTGGGACGGGAGAGACCCAGTACTTC,CASSPGTGETQYF
NA,TRBJ2-2,NA,TRBV11-3,TGTGCCAGCAGCTCCAACACCGGGGAGCTGTTTTTT,CASSSNTGELFF
NA,TRBJ2-7,NA,TRBV19,TGTGCCAGTAGTATAGGGGGGTTGCCCTACGAGCAGTACTTC,CASSIGGLPYEQYF
NA,TRBJ2-3,NA,TRBV6-1,TGTGCCAGCAGTGAATTGAAGGGTGGGACAGATACGCAGTATTTT,CASSELKGGTDTQYF
NA,TRBJ2-5,TRBD1,TRBV5-1,TGCGCCAGCAGCTTTGGAGACAGGGGGCGCGGAGAGCAGTACTTC,CASSFGDRGRGEQYF
NA,TRBJ2-7,NA,TRBV7-2,TGTGCCAGCACCCGTTCGACCAGACGATACGAGCAGTACTTC,CASTRSTRRYEQYF
NA,TRBJ1-1,NA,TRBV9,TGTGCCAGCAGCGTAGCTACGGCAGGGAACGAAGCTTTCTTT,CASSVATAGNEAFF
NA,TRBJ2-1,TRBD1,TRBV7-9,TGTGCCAGCAGCCTCATCGGACAGGGTGGCGAAGTCTTC,CASSLIGQGGEVF
NA,TRBJ2-5,TRBD1,TRBV5-4,TGTGCCAGCAGCCCCCACGGCCGGGACAGGGAGACCCAGTACTTC,CASSPHGRDRETQYF
NA,TRBJ2-7,NA,TRBV7-6,TGTGCCAGCAGCGCAGGTCGGAGGGAGCAGTACTTC,CASSAGRREQYF
NA,TRBJ2-5,TRBD1,TRBV6-6,TGTGCCAGCAAACCAACAGGGGAAGAGACCCAGTACTTC,CASKPTGEETQYF
NA,TRBJ2-7,NA,TRBV15,TGTGCCACCAGCACCGAGCGGCACTACGAGCAGTACTTC,CATSTERHYEQYF
NA,TRBJ2-6,NA,TRBV5-1,TGCGCCAGCAGCTTTCCGCAGTCGGCAGACCATGACTCTGGGGCCAACGTCCTGACTTTC,CASSFPQSADHDSGANVLTF
NA,TRBJ2-1,TRBD2,TRBV27,TGTGCCAGCAGTCCCGGGACTAGTGGCTACAATGAGCAGTTCTTC,CASSPGTSGYNEQFF
NA,TRBJ2-1,NA,TRBV6-1,TGTGCCAGCAGTGAAGCGCTACCATCGGTGGCGGGTGAGCAGTTCTTC,CASSEALPSVAGEQFF
NA,TRBJ2-5,NA,TRBV5-1,TGCGCCAGCAGCCCCCGGGGGAGGGGGATTATGTACCAAGAGACCCAGTACTTC,CASSPRGRGIMYQETQYF
NA,TRBJ1-4,NA,TRBV28,TGTGCCAGCATGGAAAGGGGAGAAAAACTGTTTTTT,CASMERGEKLFF
NA,TRBJ1-5,NA,TRBV7-9,TGTGCCAGCAGCTTAGGGGGGCCCCAGCATTTT,CASSLGGPQHF
once,TRBJ2-3,NA,TRBV28,TGTGCCAGCAGTTTATCTAGGGGCACAGATACGCAGTATTTT,CASSLSRGTDTQYF
NA,TRBJ2-7,NA,TRBV2,TGTGCCAGCGGAGGCGGATCGGGGAAGCTCTACGAGCAGTACTTC,CASGGGSGKLYEQYF
NA,TRBJ2-7,NA,TRBV5-4,TGTGCCGGCAGCCCCCCGGGGAACCGATACGAGCAGTACTTC,CAGSPPGNRYEQYF
NA,TRBJ2-6,NA,TRBV2,TGTGCCAGCAGTGACGCCAGGCTGGCTGGGGCCAACGTCCTGACTTTC,CASSDARLAGANVLTF
NA,TRBJ2-7,NA,TRBV27,TGTGCCAGCAGTCTCCGACAGAGCTCCTACGAGCAGTACTTC,CASSLRQSSYEQYF